The T cell receptor (beta chain) under discussion was sequenced for a study of T cells in Graves' hyperthyroidism and ophthalmopathy. Stability of Graves' hyperthyroidism was defined as absent ophthalmopathy progression within 18 months. Uncontrolled infection, other autoimmune disease, pregnancy or lactation barred patients from enrollment. Orbital computed tomography, thyroid ultrasound, serum thyroxine and TRAb, and clinical symptoms together informed the diagnoses. Fresh 10 ml peripheral blood yielded PBMCs. The table lists this clonotype with a few counts. Germline CDR1 is LNHNV and CDR2 is YYDKDF (reference sequence). This CDR3 comprises 15 residues. V was pared by 4 bases and J by 3 bases, with 5 bases of the junction left unmatched. Amplification of TCR beta CDR3 regions was performed using RNA transcripts as template. The TCR CDR3 first-round RT-PCR relied on the HTBI primer set. TCRdb itself ran the multiplex PCR reads through MiXCR, one entry per CDR3 protein. The sample holds a few hundred thousand distinct CDR3 sequences, about 14% seen once.

This TCR was sampled from a woman aged 40 to 50 with Graves' hyperthyroidism. The chain employs TRBV15 and TRBJ2-7; 11 bases align to TRBD2. The sequenced sample consisted of blood. DNA for the CDR3: TGTGCCACCAGCAAAATAGCGGGAGGGTTCTACGAGCAGTACTTC. Translation: CATSKIAGGFYEQYF.